What follows is one TCR beta chain and its context. Its antigen is unidentified. The data stem from a study of TIL therapy for anti-PD-1-resistant metastatic lung cancer. Study-level background: Most patients had lung adenocarcinoma; a few tumors were EGFR-mutant, two ALK-rearranged; half smoked currently or formerly. Tumors carried a median approximately 1.6 non-synonymous mutations per megabase. Findings and limits, study-wide: Treatment-naive, never-smoker and oncogene-addicted patients were overrepresented in this highly selected cohort. TIL clonotype persistence in blood showed no apparent association with response.

CDR1 MNHNS and CDR2 SASEGT come from the germline V gene. V was cut by 7 bases and J by 6 bases, with 9 bases left in between. The CDR3 consists of 12 residues. The time point was: pre-treatment sample, taken before nivolumab and TIL therapy. The libraries were made with immunoSEQ v3. Repertoires were generated with immunoSEQ multiplex PCR, while TCRdb's copy carries only in-frame clones and drops some. In the table there are around 33,000 clones, 74% of which are singletons. This receptor was obtained from a woman aged 30 to 85 with non-small cell lung cancer. The chain employs TRBV6-1 and TRBJ2-2; possibly TRBD1 for D (5 bases). The sequencing used blood, collected at baseline. The CDR3 region is CASNQGSGELFF. CDR3 bases: TGTGCCAGCAACCAGGGATCCGGGGAGCTGTTTTTT.